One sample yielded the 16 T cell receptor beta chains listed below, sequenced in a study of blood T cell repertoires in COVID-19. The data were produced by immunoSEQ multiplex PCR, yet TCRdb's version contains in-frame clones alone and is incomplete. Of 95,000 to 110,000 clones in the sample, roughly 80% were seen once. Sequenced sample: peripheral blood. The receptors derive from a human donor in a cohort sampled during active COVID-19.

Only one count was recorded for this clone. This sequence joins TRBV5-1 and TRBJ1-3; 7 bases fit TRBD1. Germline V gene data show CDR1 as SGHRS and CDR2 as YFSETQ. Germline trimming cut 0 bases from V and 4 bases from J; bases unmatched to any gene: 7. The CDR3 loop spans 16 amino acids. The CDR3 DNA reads TGCGCCAGCAGCTTGGCGGGCAGGGGGGAAGGAAACACCATATATTTT. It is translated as CASSLAGRGEGNTIYF.

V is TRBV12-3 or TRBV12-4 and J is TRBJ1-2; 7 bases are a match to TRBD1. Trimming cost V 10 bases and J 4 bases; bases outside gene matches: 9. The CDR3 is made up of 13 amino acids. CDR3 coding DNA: TGTGCCACCTTCTGGGACAGCGGCTATGGCTACACCTTC. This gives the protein CATFWDSGYGYTF.

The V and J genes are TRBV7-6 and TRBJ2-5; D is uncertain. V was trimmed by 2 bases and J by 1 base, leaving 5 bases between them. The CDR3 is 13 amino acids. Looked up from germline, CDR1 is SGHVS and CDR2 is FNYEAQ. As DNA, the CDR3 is TGTGCCAGCAGCTTAAGCCCCCAAGAGACCCAGTACTTC. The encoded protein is CASSLSPQETQYF.

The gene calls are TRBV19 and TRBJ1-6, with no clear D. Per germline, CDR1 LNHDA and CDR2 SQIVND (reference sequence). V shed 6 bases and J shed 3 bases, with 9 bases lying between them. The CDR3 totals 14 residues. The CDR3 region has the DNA TGTGCCAGTAGGACACACGACTATAATTCACCCCTCCACTTT. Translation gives CASRTHDYNSPLHF.

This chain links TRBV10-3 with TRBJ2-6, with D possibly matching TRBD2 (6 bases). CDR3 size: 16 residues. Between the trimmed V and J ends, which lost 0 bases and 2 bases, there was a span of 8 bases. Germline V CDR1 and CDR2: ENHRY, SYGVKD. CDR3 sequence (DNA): TGTGCCATCAGTGAGTCAGGCGGGACTGGGGCCAACGTCCTGACTTTC. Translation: CAISESGGTGANVLTF.

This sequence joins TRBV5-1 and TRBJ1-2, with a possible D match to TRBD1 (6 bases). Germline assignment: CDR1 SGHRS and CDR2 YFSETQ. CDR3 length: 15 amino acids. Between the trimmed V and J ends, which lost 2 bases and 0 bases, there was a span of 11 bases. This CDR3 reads CASSFRGPANYGYTF. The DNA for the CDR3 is TGCGCCAGCAGCTTCAGGGGACCAGCTAACTATGGCTACACCTTC. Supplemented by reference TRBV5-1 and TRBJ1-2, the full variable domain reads KAGVTQTPRYLIKTRGQQVTLSCSPISGHRSVSWYQQTPGQGLQFLFEYFSETQRNKGNFPGRFSGRQFSNSRSEMNVSTLELGDSALYLCASSFRGPANYGYTFGSGTRLTVV.

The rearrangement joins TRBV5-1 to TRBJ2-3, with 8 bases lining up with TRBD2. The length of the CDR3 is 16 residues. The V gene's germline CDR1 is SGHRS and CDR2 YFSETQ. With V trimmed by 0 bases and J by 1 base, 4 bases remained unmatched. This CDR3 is CASSLERGGGTDTQYF. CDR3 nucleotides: TGCGCCAGCAGCTTGGAACGGGGGGGCGGCACAGATACGCAGTATTTT.

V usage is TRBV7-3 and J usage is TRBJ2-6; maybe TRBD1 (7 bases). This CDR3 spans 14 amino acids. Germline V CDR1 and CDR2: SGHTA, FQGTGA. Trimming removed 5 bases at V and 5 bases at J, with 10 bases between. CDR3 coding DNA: TGTGCCAGCAGCCAGGGGGGCCGGGCCAACGTCCTGACTTTC. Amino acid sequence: CASSQGGRANVLTF.

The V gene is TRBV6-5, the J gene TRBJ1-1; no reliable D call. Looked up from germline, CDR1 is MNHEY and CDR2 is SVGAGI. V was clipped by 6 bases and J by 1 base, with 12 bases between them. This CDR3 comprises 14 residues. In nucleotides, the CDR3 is TGTGCCAGCAGCCTTGGGCTGGGGAACACTGAAGCTTTCTTT. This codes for CASSLGLGNTEAFF.

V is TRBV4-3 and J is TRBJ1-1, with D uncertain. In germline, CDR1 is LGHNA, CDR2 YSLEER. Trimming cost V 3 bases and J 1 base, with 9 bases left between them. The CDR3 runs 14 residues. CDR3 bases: TGCGCCAGCAGCCAGGTTGCCAGGAACACTGAAGCTTTCTTT. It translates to CASSQVARNTEAFF.

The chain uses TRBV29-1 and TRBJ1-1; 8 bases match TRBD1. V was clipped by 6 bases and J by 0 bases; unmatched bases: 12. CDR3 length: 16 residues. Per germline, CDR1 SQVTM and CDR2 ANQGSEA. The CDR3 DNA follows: TGCAGCGTGTCCTCCGGGACAGGCCACATGAACACTGAAGCTTTCTTT. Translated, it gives CSVSSGTGHMNTEAFF.

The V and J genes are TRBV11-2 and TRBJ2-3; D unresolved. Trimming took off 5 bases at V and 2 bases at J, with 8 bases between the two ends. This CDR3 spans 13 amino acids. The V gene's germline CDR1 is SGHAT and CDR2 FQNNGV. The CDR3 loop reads CASSAQITDTQYF. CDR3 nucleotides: TGTGCCAGCAGCGCCCAGATCACAGATACGCAGTATTTT.

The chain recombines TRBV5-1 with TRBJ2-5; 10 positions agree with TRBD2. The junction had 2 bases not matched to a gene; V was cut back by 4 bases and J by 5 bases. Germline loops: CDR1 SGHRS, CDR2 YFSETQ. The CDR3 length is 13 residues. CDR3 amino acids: CASSGTSVETQYF. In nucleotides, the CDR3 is TGCGCCAGCAGCGGGACTAGCGTCGAGACCCAGTACTTC.

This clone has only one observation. CDR3 sequence reads: CASSDTGSWGYTF. DNA of the CDR3: TGTGCCAGCAGCGATACCGGTTCGTGGGGCTACACCTTC. J is TRBJ1-2 and V is TRBV7-9; D unresolved. The CDR3 consists of 13 residues. V was shortened by 5 bases and J by 8 bases, with 15 bases between the two germline ends. Germline-derived CDR1 and CDR2 are SEHNR and FQNEAQ (reference sequence).

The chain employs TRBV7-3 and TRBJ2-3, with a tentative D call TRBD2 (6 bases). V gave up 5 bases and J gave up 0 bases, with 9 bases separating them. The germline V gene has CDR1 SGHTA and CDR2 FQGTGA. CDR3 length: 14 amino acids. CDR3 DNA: TGTGCCAGCAGCCTAGCGTCTAGCACAGATACGCAGTATTTT. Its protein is CASSLASSTDTQYF.

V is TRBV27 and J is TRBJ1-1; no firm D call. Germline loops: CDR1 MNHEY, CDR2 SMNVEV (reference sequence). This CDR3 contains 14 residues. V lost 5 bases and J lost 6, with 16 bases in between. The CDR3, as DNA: TGTGCCAGCAGTGACTCCCGGCGAAGTTCTGAAGCTTTCTTT. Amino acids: CASSDSRRSSEAFF.